This T cell receptor (beta chain) was sequenced in a study of blood T cell repertoires in COVID-19. Study as a whole: COVID-19 samples collected from the United States, Italy and Spain covered acute and convalescent phases. T cells, B-cell-depleted T cells, or PBMCs supplied cDNA or gDNA.

Patients in Seattle were enrolled during active infection, then followed longitudinally. Germline V gene data show CDR1 as SGHNT and CDR2 as YYREEE (reference sequence). Deletions cut 2 bases from V and 1 base from J, with 7 bases between. The CDR3 is made up of 15 amino acids. Under the authors' procedure: Scientists estimated how many nucleated cells there were by amplifying reference gene primers. Generated by immunoSEQ multiplex PCR, the TCRdb table keeps only in-frame clones and is missing some. V, J and clone size are taken as reported in that table, and D and trimming were inferred from the DNA itself. The sample shows around 160,000 clones, 80% to 95% of them seen only once. This clone appeared once.

This TCR derives from a woman between 55 and 75 years old with COVID-19, enrolled during active disease. The chain combines TRBV5-4 with TRBJ1-6; the D gene is possibly TRBD1 (5 bases). Sequenced sample: peripheral blood. The CDR3 loop is CASSLQASYNSPLHF. DNA of the CDR3: TGTGCCAGCAGCTTACAGGCTTCCTATAATTCACCCCTCCACTTT.